This TCR beta chain was sequenced during a study of blood T cell repertoires in COVID-19. Study-level background: The cDNA or gDNA used as material had been derived from T cells, B-cell-depleted T cells, or PBMCs.

Generated by immunoSEQ multiplex PCR, the TCRdb table keeps only in-frame clones and is missing some. The data show around 100,000 clones, with about 80% seen just once and roughly 31% held by the top ten. The length of the CDR3 is 13 residues. CDR1 is SGHRS, CDR2 YFSETQ, per germline. V dropped 2 bases and J dropped 8 bases, with 13 bases sitting between them. In this sample, this clone turned up many times. The specimen sequenced was peripheral blood. This TCR came from a man between 70 and 80 years old with active or convalescent COVID-19. This chain links TRBV5-1 with TRBJ1-2, with D unresolved. The CDR3 protein is CASSFVSPEGYTF. The CDR3 DNA reads TGCGCCAGCAGCTTCGTTTCCCCGGAGGGCTACACCTTC.